This T cell receptor (beta chain) emerged from a study of T cells in Graves' hyperthyroidism and ophthalmopathy. This clonotype was seen ten or more times. Its specificity is not known. Recently diagnosed hyperthyroidism of less than 2 months' duration affected patients aged 18 to 65. Diagnosis relied on clinical symptoms, serum thyroxine and TRAb, thyroid ultrasound and orbital computed tomography. This blood was taken when hyperthyroidism was first diagnosed, before any ophthalmopathy symptoms existed. J lost 6 bases, V lost 5 bases, and 7 bases had no gene match. Germline CDR1 is SNHLY and CDR2 is FYNNEI. This CDR3 is built from 14 residues. General study results and limits: Blood shared most expanded thyroid clonotypes above 0.001.

Researchers amplified the TCR beta CDR3 regions from RNA transcripts. HTBI primers were the set used in a first-round RT-PCR of the TCR CDR3. One entry per CDR3 protein, called by TCRdb with MiXCR from the multiplex PCR reads. The sample holds under 450,000 distinct CDR3 sequences; around an eighth are singletons and the top ten take 20% to 25%. Input material: blood. This clonotype was obtained from a man younger than 40 with Graves' hyperthyroidism that later progressed to Graves' ophthalmopathy. V gene TRBV2 combines with J gene TRBJ2-7; 10 nucleotides line up with TRBD1. This CDR3 reads CASSSPGTGAEQYF. The CDR3 nucleotides read TGTGCCAGCAGTTCCCCCGGGACAGGGGCCGAGCAGTACTTC.